This entry lists 28 T cell receptor beta chains sequenced from one sample in a study of T cells in Graves' hyperthyroidism and ophthalmopathy. TCR beta CDR3 region amplification was performed from RNA transcripts. Researchers ran a first-round RT-PCR on the TCR CDR3 using the HTBI primer set. In TCRdb, the multiplex PCR reads were re-called with MiXCR into one record per CDR3 protein. The sample has some 270,000 distinct CDR3 sequences; roughly 22% are singletons. Sequencing input: blood. The receptors originated from a woman between 35 and 50 years old with Graves' ophthalmopathy.

This clonotype was counted many times. The chain has TRBV24-1 and TRBJ1-1; the D is unclear. The germline V gene has CDR1 KGHDR and CDR2 SFDVKD. V was pared by 6 bases and J by 1 base, with 8 bases between. The CDR3 has 13 amino acids. The CDR3 sequence: CATSWGENTEAFF. In DNA, the CDR3 is TGTGCCACCAGTTGGGGAGAGAACACTGAAGCTTTCTTT.

This clonotype was observed a handful of times. The chain carries TRBV28 and TRBJ2-7; 10 bases line up with TRBD2. This CDR3 is built from 14 residues. V was pared by 5 bases and J by 7 bases, with 8 bases of the junction left unmatched. The V gene's germline CDR1 is MDHEN and CDR2 SYDVKM. CDR3 coding DNA: TGTGCCAGCAGTAACCTAGCGGGAGTTCTGGAGCAGTACTTC. Translation: CASSNLAGVLEQYF.

The chain couples TRBV6-2 or TRBV6-3 to TRBJ2-7; 7 nucleotides line up with TRBD1. There are 15 residues in the CDR3. Germline values: CDR1 MNHEY, CDR2 SVGEGT. Trimming cost V 5 bases and J 0 bases; bases outside gene matches: 7. The CDR3 is CASSTPRTGSYEQYF. The CDR3 nucleotides are TGTGCCAGCAGTACCCCCAGGACAGGCTCCTACGAGCAGTACTTC.

This clonotype was counted many times. The chain employs TRBV11-2 and TRBJ2-7, with 8 bases identical to TRBD2. Germline loops: CDR1 SGHAT, CDR2 FQNNGV. Trimming took 0 bases from V and 2 from J; bases not matched to a gene: 3. The CDR3 runs to 15 residues. The CDR3 loop is CASSLEGGRTYEQYF. The CDR3 DNA reads as TGTGCCAGCAGCTTAGAGGGCGGGAGGACCTACGAGCAGTACTTC.

This clonotype occurred many times. V and J are TRBV27 and TRBJ2-7, with D maybe TRBD1 (6 bases). V lost 5 bases to trimming and J lost 2 bases, with 16 bases between them. This CDR3 has 15 residues. The germline CDR1 and CDR2 sequences are MNHEY and SMNVEV (reference sequence). This CDR3 is CASSPDITGTYEQYF. The CDR3 DNA reads as TGTGCCAGCAGTCCCGATATAACAGGGACCTACGAGCAGTACTTC.

This clonotype was recorded at least ten times. The CDR3 nucleotides read TGTGCCAGCAGGCGGGGGGGGGTAGCCAAAAACATTCAGTACTTC. Encoded protein: CASRRGGVAKNIQYF. The chain combines TRBV28 with TRBJ2-4, with 9 bases that match TRBD2. From germline, CDR1 is MDHEN and CDR2 SYDVKM. Unmatched junction bases numbered 3, after V lost 6 bases and J lost 0 bases. The CDR3 loop spans 15 amino acids.

This clonotype was detected ten times or more. J is TRBJ1-2 and V is TRBV28; 9 bases align to TRBD1. Germline lookup yields CDR1 MDHEN and CDR2 SYDVKM. There are 16 residues in the CDR3. Losses at the gene ends were 5 bases for V and 2 bases for J; bases not matched to a gene: 9. Written as DNA, the CDR3 is TGTGCCAGCAGTAAACCCTCGGACAGGGGCAACTATGGCTACACCTTC. Translation gives CASSKPSDRGNYGYTF.

There are many counts of this clonotype. The rearrangement links TRBV20-1 to TRBJ1-1, with D possibly TRBD1 on 6 matching bases. The germline gives CDR1 DFQATT, CDR2 SNEGSKA (reference sequence). Trimming left V 2 bases short and J 3 bases short, with 10 bases between. The CDR3 is made up of 13 amino acids. Here the CDR3 reads CSARTGRDTEAFF. The CDR3 DNA is TGCAGTGCTAGAACAGGGAGAGACACTGAAGCTTTCTTT.

The chain links TRBV4-1 to TRBJ2-7, with TRBD1 as a possible D gene (5 bases). CDR3 length: 14 residues. From germline, CDR1 is MGHRA and CDR2 YSYEKL. V dropped 0 bases and J dropped 3 bases, with 9 bases sitting between them. Here the CDR3 DNA reads TGCGCCAGCAGCCAAGAAGGGGCCTTCTACGAGCAGTACTTC. Encoded protein: CASSQEGAFYEQYF.

This clonotype has ten or more counts. The V gene is TRBV6-2 or TRBV6-3, the J gene TRBJ2-7; D remains ambiguous. Trimming cost V 4 bases and J 7 bases, with 8 bases left between them. This CDR3 spans 11 amino acids. CDR1 and CDR2 (germline): MNHEY, SVGEGT. In DNA, the CDR3 is TGTGCCAGCAGTTGGTCAGGAGAGCAGTACTTC. Its protein product is CASSWSGEQYF.

The V call is TRBV20-1, the J call TRBJ2-5; either TRBD1 or TRBD2 may supply D (6 bases each). Trimming left V 1 base short and J 5 bases short, with 20 bases between. The CDR3 loop spans 16 amino acids. Germline values: CDR1 DFQATT, CDR2 SNEGSKA (reference sequence). CDR3 coding DNA: TGCAGTGCTAGAGTGGTGCGTACGGGGGCTGATGAGACCCAGTACTTC. The encoded protein is CSARVVRTGADETQYF.

This clonotype was found once. The chain links TRBV6-1 to TRBJ2-7, with D perhaps TRBD1 or TRBD2 (5 bases each). CDR1 is MNHNS, CDR2 SASEGT, per germline. The CDR3 has 13 amino acids. The ends were cut back, 5 bases at V and 4 bases at J, with 12 bases in the middle. CDR3 amino acids: CASSTGLNYEQYF. CDR3 DNA: TGTGCCAGCAGTACAGGACTGAATTACGAGCAGTACTTC.

This clonotype was seen many times. The J gene is TRBJ2-5, the V gene TRBV12-3 or TRBV12-4, with D perhaps matching TRBD1 or TRBD2 (5 bases each). With 7 bases removed from V and 2 bases from J, the gap between germline ends came to 11 bases. The CDR3 has 13 amino acids. CDR3 loop: CASTMGEQETQYF. The DNA for the CDR3 is TGTGCCAGCACCATGGGGGAACAAGAGACCCAGTACTTC.

This clonotype was detected many times. The chain joins TRBV7-3 to TRBJ2-7; D ambiguous. Germline CDR1 and CDR2: SGHTA and FQGTGA. V lost 5 bases, J lost 2 bases, and 16 bases lay in between. This CDR3 is 15 amino acids long. CDR3 DNA: TGTGCCAGCAGCCTCTCTGGCGGCCACACCTACGAGCAGTACTTC. Its protein is CASSLSGGHTYEQYF.

This rearrangement joins TRBV20-1 to TRBJ2-5; D uncertain. The length of the CDR3 is 12 residues. Trimming stripped 5 bases from V and 2 bases from J, with 9 bases between. The germline gives CDR1 DFQATT, CDR2 SNEGSKA (reference sequence). The CDR3 DNA reads as TGCAGTGCTTCAGCATTTCAAGAGACCCAGTACTTC. Translation: CSASAFQETQYF.

This clonotype was found many times. V and J are TRBV28 and TRBJ1-2; D unclear. The CDR3 contains 12 residues. The V end lost 4 bases, the J end lost 4 bases, and 7 bases lay between the germline ends. Germline V gene lookup returns CDR1 MDHEN and CDR2 SYDVKM. The CDR3 nucleotides are TGTGCCAGCAGTTCACGGATCTATGGCTACACCTTC. Protein: CASSSRIYGYTF.

This clonotype was seen at least ten times. The junction departs from the called germline gene at one end, perhaps through a read error. The V and J genes are TRBV5-1 and TRBJ2-7, with D tentatively TRBD1 (6 bases). CDR1 SGHRS and CDR2 YFSETQ come from the germline V gene. The CDR3 contains 15 residues. For the CDR3, the DNA is TGCGCCAGCAGCGCTTCGACAGGCGGATCCTACGAGCAGTGCTTC. Its protein product is CASSASTGGSYEQCF.

The V and J genes are TRBV27 and TRBJ2-7; D may correspond to TRBD1 or TRBD2 (5 bases each). The CDR3 is 17 amino acids. CDR1 is MNHEY and CDR2 is SMNVEV in the germline V gene (reference sequence). V dropped 3 bases and J dropped 0 bases, with 18 bases sitting between them. The CDR3 is CASSLNRPGTGSYEQYF. In DNA, the CDR3 is TGTGCCAGCAGTTTGAATCGTCCGGGGACCGGCTCCTACGAGCAGTACTTC.

With regard to this clonotype: This may be a read error, as it is one base from a much larger clone. The V and J genes are TRBV30 and TRBJ1-1; 9 bases line up with TRBD1. This CDR3 has 16 amino acids. Germline V gene lookup returns CDR1 GTSNPN and CDR2 SVGIG (reference sequence). The junction had 13 bases not matched to a gene; V was cut back by 2 bases and J by 6 bases. CDR3 DNA: TGTGCCTGGAGTCTCCCCGGGGACAGGGAGTCTTCTGAAGCTTTCTTT. Its protein is CAWSLPGDRESSEAFF.

This clonotype was detected ten times or more. This chain uses TRBV29-1 with TRBJ2-3; 16 nucleotides agree with TRBD2. The CDR3 contains 15 residues. Trimming took 6 bases from V and 1 from J; bases not matched to a gene: 1. Germline V gene lookup returns CDR1 SQVTM and CDR2 ANQGSEA. In DNA, the CDR3 is TGCAGCGTAGGGACTAGCGGGAGGGGCACAGATACGCAGTATTTT. Residues: CSVGTSGRGTDTQYF.

J is TRBJ2-7 and V is TRBV5-1, with D possibly being TRBD1 or TRBD2 (5 bases each). V shed 4 bases and J shed 5 bases, with 19 bases lying between them. Germline V CDR1 and CDR2: SGHRS, YFSETQ. This CDR3 has 15 residues. In DNA form, the CDR3 reads TGCGCCAGCAGCCTGGCCAGGGACGTATACGACGAGCAGTACTTC. Translating gives CASSLARDVYDEQYF.

The chain uses TRBV6-2 or TRBV6-3 and TRBJ1-2, with no clear D. Trimming cost V 6 bases and J 9 bases, with 17 bases left between them. Germline assignment: CDR1 MNHEY and CDR2 SVGEGT. This CDR3 has 13 amino acids. The CDR3, as DNA: TGTGCCAGCAGAGACGGTACACCGCATCGCTACACCTTC. Protein sequence: CASRDGTPHRYTF.

This clonotype was seen at least ten times. The rearrangement joins TRBV18 to TRBJ2-5, with 13 bases that match TRBD2. V trimming: 3 bases; J trimming: 3 bases; junction bases outside the gene matches: 1. The germline CDR1 and CDR2 sequences are KGHSH and LQKENI. The CDR3 is made up of 15 amino acids. CDR3 region: CASSPGLAGKETQYF. The CDR3 DNA follows: TGTGCCAGCTCACCGGGACTAGCGGGAAAAGAGACCCAGTACTTC.

The chain combines TRBV5-1 with TRBJ1-1; D gene uncertain. V lost 0 bases to trimming and J lost 5 bases, with 11 bases between them. The CDR3 spans 14 residues. CDR1 is SGHRS, CDR2 YFSETQ, per germline. The CDR3 DNA is TGCGCCAGCAGCTTGGGGGATCTCAGGACTGAAGCTTTCTTT. It codes for CASSLGDLRTEAFF.

This clonotype has a count of ten or more. The chain joins TRBV4-2 to TRBJ1-3, with 7 bases that match TRBD1. The CDR3 is 17 residues long. V was clipped by 0 bases and J by 0 bases; unmatched bases: 5. CDR1 LGHNA and CDR2 YNFKEQ come from the germline V gene. The CDR3 reads CASSQDDRAFSGNTIYF. The CDR3 coding sequence is TGTGCCAGCAGCCAAGATGACAGGGCGTTCTCTGGAAACACCATATATTTT.

This clonotype occurred a few times. Given a much more abundant clone one base away, this may be a read error. The V call is TRBV20-1, the J call TRBJ2-5; D gene ambiguous. The germline V and J ends were trimmed by 3 bases and 5 bases, with 16 bases remaining between them. Germline assignment: CDR1 DFQATT and CDR2 SNEGSKA (reference sequence). The CDR3 loop spans 14 amino acids. CDR3 DNA: TGCAGTGCTAGGAATAGGGTAGCTACGGAGACCCAGTACTTC. Encoded protein: CSARNRVATETQYF.

V is TRBV10-3 and J is TRBJ1-5; D is uncertain. The germline V gene has CDR1 ENHRY and CDR2 SYGVKD. The CDR3 has 15 amino acids. The germline V and J ends were trimmed by 3 bases and 0 bases, with 9 bases remaining between them. The CDR3: CAISDGTYSNQPQHF. CDR3 bases: TGTGCCATCAGTGATGGAACATATAGCAATCAGCCCCAGCATTTT.

This clonotype was picked up many times. The rearrangement joins TRBV20-1 to TRBJ2-5; D may be TRBD2 (5 bases). CDR3 length equals 13 residues. V dropped 1 base and J dropped 2 bases, with 8 bases sitting between them. Germline V lookup: CDR1 DFQATT, CDR2 SNEGSKA (reference sequence). The CDR3 DNA reads as TGCAGTGCTAGAGTCGGAGGTCAAGAGACCCAGTACTTC. Its translation: CSARVGGQETQYF.